This T cell receptor beta chain was retrieved from a study of blood T cell repertoires in COVID-19. At the level of the study: T cells, B-cell-depleted T cells, or PBMCs supplied cDNA or gDNA.

Germline V gene lookup returns CDR1 SEHNR and CDR2 FQNEAQ (reference sequence). Trimming stripped 3 bases from V and 2 bases from J, with 13 bases between. This CDR3 comprises 15 residues. Sequenced by immunoSEQ multiplex PCR; TCRdb stores in-frame clones only, minus some. The repertoire includes about 260,000 clones, roughly 83% of them detected once, and approximately 2% sits in the top ten. Sequencing used PBMCs or T cells enriched from blood (not recorded which). V is TRBV7-9 and J is TRBJ2-5; possibly TRBD1 for D (6 bases). The TCR was taken from a woman between 50 and 59 years old who had recovered from COVID-19. The CDR3, as DNA: TGTGCCAGCAGCTTCAGGGGATCTCTGCAAGAGACCCAGTACTTC. Translation gives CASSFRGSLQETQYF. Drawing the rest from reference TRBV7-9 and TRBJ2-5, the complete variable domain is DTGVSQNPRHKITKRGQNVTFRCDPISEHNRLYWYRQTLGQGPEFLTYFQNEAQLEKSRLLSDRFSAERPKGSFSTLEIQRTEQGDSAMYLCASSFRGSLQETQYFGPGTRLLVL.